Listed below are T cell receptor beta chains from one sample, sequenced in a study of cytomegalovirus exposure and HLA in healthy donors. Libraries were prepared by immunoSEQ multiplex PCR; TCRdb keeps only in-frame clonotypes and omits some of them. The sample lists under 250,000 clones, roughly 85% occurring once. The sample consisted of PBMCs. These receptors were obtained from a woman in her forties or fifties in good health and CMV-seronegative. CDR3s include the opening cysteine and the closing phenylalanine or tryptophan. Fields, in order: V gene, clone size, D gene, J gene, CDR3 DNA, CDR3 protein. D genes are given only for firm matches. Some rows have no size entry. The others give once, few or many, or a class for an expanded clone.

v_call: TRBV2
clone_size: once
d_call: TRBD1
j_call: TRBJ2-7
cdr3_nt: TGTGCCAGCAGTCTTACGACAGGGGCTGTTGAGCAGTACTTC
cdr3_aa: CASSLTTGAVEQYF

v_call: TRBV19
clone_size: NA
d_call: TRBD1
j_call: TRBJ2-7
cdr3_nt: TGTGCCAGTAGTCTCGGGACAGAAAAGTACGAGCAGTACTTC
cdr3_aa: CASSLGTEKYEQYF

v_call: TRBV28
clone_size: once
d_call: NA
j_call: TRBJ2-6
cdr3_nt: TGTGCCAGCAGCCTACGGGTAGGAGGGGTGGTCCTATCTGGGGCCAACGTCCTGACTTTC
cdr3_aa: CASSLRVGGVVLSGANVLTF

v_call: TRBV18
clone_size: NA
d_call: NA
j_call: TRBJ2-2
cdr3_nt: TGTGCCAGCTCACGCTCCTCAGCCGGGGAGCTGTTTTTT
cdr3_aa: CASSRSSAGELFF

v_call: TRBV6-5
clone_size: NA
d_call: TRBD1
j_call: TRBJ2-3
cdr3_nt: TGTGCCAGCAGTTACTCGCGACAGGGGGTGGTAGATACGCAGTATTTT
cdr3_aa: CASSYSRQGVVDTQYF

v_call: TRBV19
clone_size: NA
d_call: TRBD2
j_call: TRBJ2-3
cdr3_nt: TGTGCCAGTAGTATTCTTGATCTAGCGGGAGCGAATACGCAGTATTTT
cdr3_aa: CASSILDLAGANTQYF

v_call: TRBV5-1
clone_size: NA
d_call: TRBD2
j_call: TRBJ2-1
cdr3_nt: TGCGCCAGCAGCTCCGGGACTAGCGGATACAATGAGCAGTTCTTC
cdr3_aa: CASSSGTSGYNEQFF

v_call: TRBV28
clone_size: NA
d_call: TRBD1
j_call: TRBJ1-1
cdr3_nt: TGTGCCAGCCTGGACAGGGAGAACACTGAAGCTTTCTTT
cdr3_aa: CASLDRENTEAFF

v_call: TRBV18
clone_size: NA
d_call: NA
j_call: TRBJ1-5
cdr3_nt: TGTGCCAGCTGCCAGGGTGCCCAACAGCCCCAGCATTTT
cdr3_aa: CASCQGAQQPQHF

v_call: TRBV30
clone_size: NA
d_call: TRBD2
j_call: TRBJ2-3
cdr3_nt: TGTGCCTGGAGTGAATTGACTAGCGGCGATACGCAGTATTTT
cdr3_aa: CAWSELTSGDTQYF

v_call: TRBV5-1
clone_size: NA
d_call: NA
j_call: TRBJ2-1
cdr3_nt: TGCGCCAGCAGCTTGGTAGGTGGCGGGACCCTCTCCTACAATGAGCAGTTCTTC
cdr3_aa: CASSLVGGGTLSYNEQFF

v_call: TRBV4-2
clone_size: NA
d_call: TRBD2
j_call: TRBJ2-3
cdr3_nt: TGTGCCAGCAGCCGATCCGGGACTAGCGGGATTTCAGATACGCAGTATTTT
cdr3_aa: CASSRSGTSGISDTQYF

v_call: TRBV6-5
clone_size: once
d_call: NA
j_call: TRBJ2-5
cdr3_nt: TGTGCCAGCAGTTCTCCTCGAGAAGAGACCCAGTACTTC
cdr3_aa: CASSSPREETQYF

v_call: TRBV21-1
clone_size: NA
d_call: NA
j_call: TRBJ1-5
cdr3_nt: TGTGCCAGCAGCCACACCTTTCCGACATTCAGCAATCAGCCCCAGCATTTT
cdr3_aa: CASSHTFPTFSNQPQHF

v_call: TRBV30
clone_size: NA
d_call: TRBD2
j_call: TRBJ2-3
cdr3_nt: TGTGCCTGGAGTCTGGGACTAGCGGGAGGTGATACGCAGTATTTT
cdr3_aa: CAWSLGLAGGDTQYF

v_call: TRBV19
clone_size: NA
d_call: NA
j_call: TRBJ1-1
cdr3_nt: TGTGCCAGTACTCCAAACCTTGGGGGAGGGGGCACTGAAGCTTTCTTT
cdr3_aa: CASTPNLGGGGTEAFF

v_call: TRBV7-2
clone_size: NA
d_call: NA
j_call: TRBJ1-4
cdr3_nt: TGTGCCAGCAGCTTAGAGTCAGGGTTGAATGAAAAACTGTTTTTT
cdr3_aa: CASSLESGLNEKLFF

v_call: TRBV6-5
clone_size: NA
d_call: TRBD1
j_call: TRBJ1-1
cdr3_nt: TGTGCCAGCAGTTTTCTAAGGGGGCCTGAAGCTTTCTTT
cdr3_aa: CASSFLRGPEAFF

v_call: TRBV10-1
clone_size: NA
d_call: TRBD2
j_call: TRBJ2-7
cdr3_nt: TGCGCCAGCAGTGTGGGGACTAGCGGGAGTTCGTTCGAGCAGTACTTC
cdr3_aa: CASSVGTSGSSFEQYF

v_call: TRBV28
clone_size: NA
d_call: NA
j_call: TRBJ2-1
cdr3_nt: TGTGCCAGCAGTTACCCCCTCCGGGACAGGGTGGGAAAGCGGGAGCACTACAATGAGCAGTTCTTC
cdr3_aa: CASSYPLRDRVGKREHYNEQFF

v_call: TRBV5-1
clone_size: NA
d_call: TRBD2
j_call: TRBJ2-1
cdr3_nt: TGCGCCAGCAGCTTCGGTGTAGCGGGGCACTACAATGAGCAGTTCTTC
cdr3_aa: CASSFGVAGHYNEQFF

v_call: TRBV4-2
clone_size: NA
d_call: TRBD1
j_call: TRBJ1-5
cdr3_nt: TGTGCCAGCAGCCAAGATCGGACAGGGTCTCAGCCCCAGCATTTT
cdr3_aa: CASSQDRTGSQPQHF

v_call: TRBV9
clone_size: NA
d_call: NA
j_call: TRBJ1-2
cdr3_nt: TGTGCCAGCAGCACCTCTAGGGCACGGAGGTCGGGCAACTATGGCTACACCTTC
cdr3_aa: CASSTSRARRSGNYGYTF

v_call: TRBV27
clone_size: NA
d_call: NA
j_call: TRBJ2-3
cdr3_nt: TGTGCCAGCAGTTTCGGACTATACACAGATACGCAGTATTTT
cdr3_aa: CASSFGLYTDTQYF

v_call: TRBV7-9
clone_size: NA
d_call: TRBD2
j_call: TRBJ2-1
cdr3_nt: TGTGCCAGCAGCGAACGGGGGGATGAGCAGTTCTTC
cdr3_aa: CASSERGDEQFF

v_call: TRBV5-1
clone_size: NA
d_call: NA
j_call: TRBJ2-1
cdr3_nt: TGCGCCAGCAGCCGCCAGGGGAATGAGCAGTTCTTC
cdr3_aa: CASSRQGNEQFF

v_call: TRBV4-3
clone_size: NA
d_call: NA
j_call: TRBJ2-1
cdr3_nt: TGCGCCAGCAGCCACCGACTAGGCCCGCGAGTCTCCTACAATGAGCAGTTCTTC
cdr3_aa: CASSHRLGPRVSYNEQFF

v_call: TRBV28
clone_size: NA
d_call: NA
j_call: TRBJ2-2
cdr3_nt: TGTGCCAGCAGGTATACAGGGACGAACACCGGGGAGCTGTTTTTT
cdr3_aa: CASRYTGTNTGELFF